The clone carrying this TCR beta chain was detected only once. Its antigen is not identified. This record belongs to a study of cytomegalovirus exposure and HLA in healthy donors. At the level of the study: Per a later analysis, the roughly 690 first-cohort and 120 or so validation repertoires shared one platform. Study outcomes and limitations: Whilst most TCR sequences proved rare, a subset of public TCRs occurred across many donors.

The repertoire was sequenced with immunoSEQ multiplex PCR; TCRdb's copy has only in-frame clones and lacks some. Seen here are around 130,000 clones, over 85% observed once, and the top ten hold 3% to 3.5%. Sequenced: PBMCs. This TCR came from a man aged 30-40 years in good health and CMV-seronegative.

The DNA for the CDR3 is TGTGCCAGCAGCTTAGCTCCCGGGGGGCTGACAGATACGCAGTATTTT. Amino acid sequence: CASSLAPGGLTDTQYF. The chain is built from TRBV13 and TRBJ2-3, with D possibly TRBD2 on 7 matching bases. The germline V gene encodes CDR1 PRHDT and CDR2 FYEKMQ (reference sequence). CDR3 length: 16 amino acids. Trimming removed 1 base at V and 3 bases at J, with 14 bases between.